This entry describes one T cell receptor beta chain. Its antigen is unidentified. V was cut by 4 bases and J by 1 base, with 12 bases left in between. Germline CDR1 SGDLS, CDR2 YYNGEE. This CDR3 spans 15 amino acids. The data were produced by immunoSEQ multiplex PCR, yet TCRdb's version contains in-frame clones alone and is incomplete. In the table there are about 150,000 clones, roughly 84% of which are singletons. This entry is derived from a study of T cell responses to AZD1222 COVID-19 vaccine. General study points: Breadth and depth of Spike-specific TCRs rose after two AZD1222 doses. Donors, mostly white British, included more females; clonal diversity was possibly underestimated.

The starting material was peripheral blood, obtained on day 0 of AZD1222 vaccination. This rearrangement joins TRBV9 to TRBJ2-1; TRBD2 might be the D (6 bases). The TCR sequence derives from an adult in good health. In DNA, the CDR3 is TGTGCCAGCAGCCCGCGGGGTTCTTCCTACAATGAGCAGTTCTTC. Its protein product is CASSPRGSSYNEQFF. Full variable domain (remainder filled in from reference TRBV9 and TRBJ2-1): DSGVTQTPKHLITATGQRVTLRCSPRSGDLSVYWYQQSLDQGLQFLIQYYNGEERAKGNILERFSAQQFPDLHSELNLSSLELGDSALYFCASSPRGSSYNEQFFGPGTRLTVL.